This paragraph covers one T cell receptor (beta chain) sequence. It has no known antigen specificity. One end of the junction fails to match germline, which may point to a read error. The cohort was made up of hundreds of healthy bone marrow donors. At the time of sampling, all cohort members were nominally healthy, though unrecorded immune exposures were likely present. The donor was CMV seronegative and was included in the group of approximately 350 seronegative cohort members. A peripheral blood sample was provided by each donor, and peripheral blood mononuclear cells were used for TCR beta sequencing. Genomic DNA was extracted from the blood cell samples with the Qiagen DNeasy Blood Extraction Kit. This entry comes from a study of cytomegalovirus exposure and HLA in healthy donors (dated by TCRdb to 2016 to 2017). Background for the entire study: In an earlier analysis of roughly 500 of the donors, under 300 Gb of sequence data and 100 million or so unique TCR beta sequences from about 190 million T cells were reported. The genetic ancestry cluster associated with self-reported Caucasian donors included 81% of the roughly 390 genotyped donors. Typing coverage differed by locus: A, B, C, DRB1 and DQB1 were typed in roughly 620-640 donors, DQA1 in 522, DPA1 in approximately 600, and DPB1 in 450 to 490. A later genetic analysis took genome-wide SNP genotypes for about 55% of the roughly 700 donors and used that subset as a discovery cohort. HLA typing covered class I and class II loci at four-digit resolution. Four to six DR-DQ haplotypes were handled as single units for association and clustering, since linkage in the cohort was strong. Every discovery cohort repertoire had been produced on one sequencing platform. The study profiled the T cell repertoires of 550 to 700 subjects by immunosequencing and related them to cytomegalovirus serostatus. Around 320 gigabases of sequencing data and 80 million or so unique TCR sequences were included in an early release covering about 600 HLA-typed donors. The study combined high-throughput TCR immunosequencing, statistical association of individual TCRs with disease status, and machine learning to predict cytomegalovirus infection status. A later analysis re-analyzed previously published TCR beta repertoires from 666 donors and added high-resolution HLA genotyping to study TCR occurrence patterns. In addition to the first cohort of roughly 700 subjects, a separate validation cohort of approximately 130 different subjects was used. Among some 400 genotyped donors of the cohort, an average of roughly 230,000 unique TCR beta nucleotide sequences was sequenced per donor, of which about 18% were non-productive. In the later analysis, no new phenotypic data were used to find candidate immune exposures; instead, reliance was placed on TCR beta sequences and their occurrence across donors. Alongside the repertoire data, information on donor age, sex, ethnicity and CMV serostatus was compiled. The study was designed to test whether signatures of past pathogen exposure could be identified by cataloging public T cell receptors. An earlier analysis of several hundred of the donors applied high-throughput TCR beta sequencing to assess whether each TCR beta V gene segment acted as functional or pseudogenic. Paper-wide results and their limitations: Compared with equally common non-associated chains, HLA-associated TCR beta chains in a later analysis were more clonally expanded and had lower generation probabilities. In a later analysis, most CMV-associated TCR beta chains were found to appear HLA-restricted, with HLA associations seemingly driven largely by CMV exposure. In a later analysis, some 17,000 TCR beta sequences were associated with specific HLA alleles at a false discovery rate of 0.05. For the cohort, immune exposure information was limited to CMV serostatus. A later analysis found that TCR association rates varied across HLA loci, with DRB1 alleles showing the most associated TCRs and HLA-C alleles the fewest. Correlated functional status among segregating V segments might reflect linkage disequilibrium, but an unknown experimental factor could not be ruled out. According to the authors, the approach could potentially be generalized to other disease states and immunological phenotypes. V-gene and J-gene trimming of TCR beta chains was associated with a missense DCLRE1C variant in a later genetic analysis, and the association was replicated in an independent cohort. Most TCR sequences were seen in very few donors, while some public TCRs were found in many individuals. In this cohort, only TCR beta chains were sequenced, and detectable features were limited by the absence of alpha or paired-chain data. The earlier analysis of almost 600 of the donors excluded fewer than 20 rarely observed V segments, including chromosome 9 orphons, because counts were too low. Because the 87-base-pair reads could not distinguish some IMGT-functional V segments, including TRBV6-2 and TRBV6-3, those segments were excluded. When HLA alleles, especially DR and DQ, strongly co-occurred, attributing TCR associations to individual alleles was difficult. Sequencing depth was assumed to be roughly uniform across donors in the presence/absence analyses, though that assumption may not hold. A cluster of highly shared sequence variants was judged likely to be a technical artifact of the sequencing pipeline. HLA typing was unavailable for some donors at each locus, so association tests used only the typed subset. A few of the identified cytomegalovirus-associated TCR beta chains were confirmed in vitro to be specific for cytomegalovirus antigens. A further reported finding was that TCR beta sequences accurately predicted the HLA-A and HLA-B alleles for most subjects in the first cohort. Compared with the approximately 670-donor mean, donors in an Asian-associated ancestry cluster had fewer N-insertions in productive TCRs, according to a later genetic analysis. An earlier analysis of 587 of the donors showed that most TCR beta V segments appeared in productive rearrangements either about 87% or about 30% of the time, which broadly matched IMGT annotations. In both the original and validation cohorts, the classifier was reported to diagnose cytomegalovirus status with high specificity and sensitivity. A total of 164 TCR beta chains were listed by the study as associated with cytomegalovirus. A later analysis reported that several top co-occurrence clusters appeared linked to parvovirus B19, influenza, CMV and Epstein-Barr virus.

The library relied on the immunoSEQ multiplex PCR assay. For the multiplex PCR, a mixture combining 60 forward primers for TCR Vbeta segments and 13 reverse primers for TCR Jbeta segments was used. Amplification of the CDR3 region of rearranged TCR beta genes was performed with a multiplex PCR assay on genomic DNA. The amplified TCR beta libraries were sequenced on the Illumina HiSeq System as 87-base-pair reads. For the original study's pipeline: Across the 700 or so repertoires, a later analysis counted approximately 83 million unique TCR beta chains, around 11 million of which were shared by at least two donors. Raw reads were error-corrected and collapsed into unique sequences with a nearest-neighbor algorithm that merged closely related sequences to remove PCR and sequencing errors. To assign V, D and J gene segments, CDR3 sequences were aligned to IMGT reference sequences. For a sequence to be retained, a match of at least six nucleotides to both a V gene segment and a J gene segment was required. A rearrangement counted as productive if the CDR3 had no stop codons and remained in frame with V and J, and every other rearrangement counted as non-productive. Following IMGT convention, CDR3 was defined as the stretch from the second conserved V-encoded cysteine up to the conserved J-encoded phenylalanine. Sequences without an unambiguous match to a single V gene segment were excluded from the earlier analysis of 500 to 700 of the donors. An earlier analysis of several hundred of the donors called V segments functional above 56.7% productive rearrangements and segregating when the between-donor standard deviation exceeded 5%. A statistical classification framework was developed to diagnose cytomegalovirus status using the catalog of TCR beta chain sequences. In a later analysis, TCR nucleotide sequences were compared against IMGT/GENE-DB human TR gene sequences so that V and J genes could be assigned. In a later analysis, CDR3 sequences and most-parsimonious VDJ recombination scenarios were assigned using the TCRdist pipeline. In a later analysis, each TCR beta chain was defined by its CDR3 amino acid sequence together with its V-gene family, and reads without a unique V-gene family were excluded. In a later analysis, around 650 highly shared, low-generation-probability nucleotide sequences were removed to address suspected cross-contamination and a sequencing artifact. In a later analysis, a clonal expansion index for each public chain was calculated from normalized within-repertoire ranks of inferred template counts. Generation probabilities in a later analysis came from a VDJ recombination model fitted to out-of-frame rearrangements, and those results were checked against IGoR. In a later analysis, TCR-TCR, TCR-HLA and TCR-CMV co-occurrence was scored with hypergeometric tests, and a repertoire-size bias correction was applied to TCR pairs. To estimate false discovery rates, a later analysis permuted the HLA or CMV assignments 20 times. In a later analysis, co-occurring TCRs were grouped using DBSCAN, and TCRdist sequence similarity was added for clustering within HLA-allele-positive subsets. Co-occurrence clustering excluded repertoires with fewer than 30,000 or more than 120,000 public chains, plus five with anomalous nucleotide sharing. Imported from immuneACCESS, the table was reduced by TCRdb to in-frame sequences with V and J called. These copies leave out some clones; in studies compared against another copy, an unresolved V gene accounts for under half, and the cause of the remainder is not known. That table furnishes V, J and clone size, whereas the DNA furnished D and trimming. For this sample the table gives 180,000 or so clones, of which around 80% were detected only once. Of the sample, 1.4% to 1.5% is held by the ten largest clones.

The germline V gene (reference sequence) sets CDR1 to SEHNR and CDR2 to FQNEAQ. From its cysteine to its phenylalanine, the CDR3 spans 12 amino acids. The entry retains the CDR3 DNA only, 36 bases that are in frame from base 1. The sequencing input was PBMCs. The chain is made from TRBV7-9 and TRBJ1-1; a weak D assignment points to TRBD1 (5 bases agree). The TCR originated in a young man in good health and CMV-seronegative. The CDR3 protein: CSSSQGNTEAFF. The nucleotide sequence reads TGTTCCAGCAGCCAGGGGAACACTGAAGCTTTCTTT.